These 26 T cell receptor beta chains were all obtained from the same sample, sequenced in a study of shared clonotypes between healthy human individuals. Sequencing used immunoSEQ multiplex PCR; TCRdb keeps in-frame clones, though not all of them. Here the sample spans some 900,000 clones, more than 75% being singletons. Sequences were obtained from memory CD4+ T cells sorted from blood. Subset of the sample: CD45RA-negative fraction. Receptor source: a man aged 18 to 29 in good health.

The chain employs TRBV19 and TRBJ2-1; 10 nucleotides match TRBD2. The CDR3 length is 14 residues. CDR1 and CDR2 from the germline V gene are LNHDA and SQIVND (reference sequence). The V gene end was trimmed by 8 bases and the J gene end by 8 bases; junction bases not matched to a gene: 9. CDR3 in amino acids: CASGKREGRDEQFF. CDR3 nucleotides: TGTGCCAGTGGGAAGCGGGAGGGCCGCGATGAGCAGTTCTTC. Combining the CDR3 with reference TRBV19 and TRBJ2-1 gives the whole variable domain DGGITQSPKYLFRKEGQNVTLSCEQNLNHDAMYWYRQDPGQGLRLIYYSQIVNDFQKGDIAEGYSVSREKKESFPLTVTSAQKNPTAFYLCASGKREGRDEQFFGPGTRLTVL.

The V gene is TRBV19, the J gene TRBJ1-5; D gene ambiguous. The germline CDR1 and CDR2 sequences are LNHDA and SQIVND (reference sequence). The CDR3 is 12 amino acids. Trimming took off 1 base at V and 7 bases at J, with 5 bases between the two ends. The CDR3 bases are TGTGCCAGTAGTATAGTGGAACAGCCCCAGCATTTT. This encodes CASSIVEQPQHF. The full variable domain, its missing parts supplied by reference TRBV19 and TRBJ1-5, is DGGITQSPKYLFRKEGQNVTLSCEQNLNHDAMYWYRQDPGQGLRLIYYSQIVNDFQKGDIAEGYSVSREKKESFPLTVTSAQKNPTAFYLCASSIVEQPQHFGDGTRLSIL.

This chain links TRBV5-6 with TRBJ2-6; the D gene is possibly TRBD2 (5 bases). With 4 bases removed from V and 0 bases from J, the gap between germline ends came to 8 bases. Germline CDR1 and CDR2: SGHDT and YYEEEE. This CDR3 is 15 amino acids long. In nucleotides, the CDR3 is TGTGCCAGCAGCCGAGGGATCTCTGGGGCCAACGTCCTGACTTTC. Protein: CASSRGISGANVLTF.

CDR3 amino acids: CASSLGRKDTEAFF. The CDR3 nucleotides are TGCGCCAGCAGCTTGGGAAGGAAGGACACTGAAGCTTTCTTT. The rearrangement uses TRBV5-1 and TRBJ1-1; D not certain. The V gene's germline CDR1 is SGHRS and CDR2 YFSETQ. The CDR3 covers 14 residues. V was pared by 0 bases and J by 3 bases, with 9 bases between.

This clone appeared once. The chain is built from TRBV25-1 and TRBJ2-7; 8 bases align to TRBD1. The germline V gene encodes CDR1 MGHDK and CDR2 SYGVNS. The CDR3 runs to 13 residues. V was pared by 11 bases and J by 4 bases, with 10 bases of the junction left unmatched. CDR3 protein: CAGSTGGSYEQYF. CDR3 nucleotides: TGTGCCGGGTCCACAGGGGGTAGTTACGAGCAGTACTTC.

The rearrangement links TRBV28 to TRBJ1-2; 8 bases match TRBD1. The germline CDR1 and CDR2 sequences are MDHEN and SYDVKM. Germline trimming cut 8 bases from V and 4 bases from J; bases unmatched to any gene: 12. This CDR3 spans 15 amino acids. The CDR3 loop is CASSWPRGHSYGYTF. The DNA of the CDR3 is TGTGCCAGCTCTTGGCCCAGGGGGCACAGCTATGGCTACACCTTC.

This chain connects TRBV9 to TRBJ1-6; D unclear. In germline, CDR1 is SGDLS, CDR2 YYNGEE. This CDR3 has 15 amino acids. V lost 0 bases and J 4 bases, leaving 8 bases between the germline ends. The CDR3 is CASSVGVPYNSPLHF. In DNA, the CDR3 is TGTGCCAGCAGCGTAGGGGTGCCGTATAATTCACCCCTCCACTTT.

V and J are TRBV11-3 and TRBJ2-5; a weak D match, TRBD1 (5 bases). Trimming removed 3 bases at V and 2 bases at J, with 16 bases between. The CDR3 has 16 amino acids. Germline CDR1 is SGHNT and CDR2 is YENEEA. The CDR3 region is CASSLSQGSGQETQYF. CDR3 DNA sequence: TGTGCCAGCAGCTTGAGCCAGGGTTCCGGACAAGAGACCCAGTACTTC.

The chain joins TRBV29-1 to TRBJ1-4; D perhaps matches TRBD1 (5 bases). The germline V gene encodes CDR1 SQVTM and CDR2 ANQGSEA. V lost 7 bases, J lost 8 bases, and 8 bases lay in between. The length of the CDR3 is 10 residues. As DNA, the CDR3 is TGCAGCGCGGGGGAGGAAAAACTGTTTTTT. Its protein is CSAGEEKLFF.

The count of this clone is one. The chain couples TRBV18 to TRBJ1-2, with a possible D match to TRBD1 (6 bases). This CDR3 region has 18 residues. Germline CDR1 reads KGHSH; CDR2 reads LQKENI. V dropped 3 bases and J dropped 0 bases, with 20 bases sitting between them. CDR3: CASSPKLTPDRANYGYTF. DNA for the CDR3: TGTGCCAGCTCACCGAAGTTAACCCCGGACAGAGCTAACTATGGCTACACCTTC.

This clone was counted ten times or more. V usage is TRBV4-3 and J usage is TRBJ1-1; possibly TRBD1 for D (6 bases). The CDR3 is 14 residues long. Between the trimmed V and J ends, which lost 1 base and 1 base, there was a span of 7 bases. Looked up from germline, CDR1 is LGHNA and CDR2 is YSLEER. The CDR3 loop is CASSQARGNTEAFF. As DNA, the CDR3 is TGCGCCAGCAGCCAAGCCAGGGGGAACACTGAAGCTTTCTTT.

The chain recombines TRBV27 with TRBJ2-7, with 11 bases aligning to TRBD2. Germline loops: CDR1 MNHEY, CDR2 SMNVEV (reference sequence). Trimming removed 5 bases from V and 4 bases from J; junction bases left unmatched: 7. There are 15 residues in the CDR3. CDR3 nucleotides: TGTGCCAGCAGTGCCCTCTCTAGCGGGAGGTACGAGCAGTACTTC. This encodes CASSALSSGRYEQYF.

The chain links TRBV4-2 to TRBJ2-5; D is uncertain. Trimming pared 3 bases from V and 2 bases from J, leaving 7 bases between. Germline CDR1 LGHNA, CDR2 YNFKEQ. CDR3 length: 13 amino acids. Here the CDR3 reads CASSQVGQETQYF. The CDR3 nucleotides are TGTGCCAGCAGCCAGGTTGGTCAAGAGACCCAGTACTTC.

As regards this clone: Given a much more abundant clone one base away, this may be a read error. The chain carries TRBV28 and TRBJ2-2; D is unresolved. Germline V gene lookup returns CDR1 MDHEN and CDR2 SYDVKM. The CDR3 has 12 amino acids. The CDR3 DNA reads TGTGCCAGCAATTTAAACACCGGGGAGCTGTTTTTT. Amino acids: CASNLNTGELFF.

CDR3 in amino acids: CASSPSGTGWSPLHF. As DNA, the CDR3 is TGTGCCAGCAGCCCCTCCGGGACAGGATGGTCACCCCTCCACTTT. This rearrangement joins TRBV7-2 to TRBJ1-6; 8 bases are shared with TRBD1. Germline trimming cut 5 bases from V and 10 bases from J; bases unmatched to any gene: 10. This CDR3 has 15 amino acids. The germline V gene encodes CDR1 SGHTA and CDR2 FQGNSA.

This clone has only a few counts. This clone may be a read error of a much larger clone one base away. The V call is TRBV18, the J call TRBJ1-1; D is possibly TRBD1 (5 bases). The CDR3 is 13 residues long. Germline CDR1 reads KGHSH; CDR2 reads LQKENI. Trimming stripped 5 bases from V and 1 base from J, with 8 bases between. The CDR3 is CASSAGRNTEAFF. The DNA for the CDR3 is TGTGCCAGCTCAGCAGGGAGGAACACTGAAGCTTTCTTT.

The V call is TRBV25-1, the J call TRBJ2-7; the D gene is possibly TRBD2 (5 bases). This CDR3 has 15 residues. Germline lookup yields CDR1 MGHDK and CDR2 SYGVNS. The V end lost 2 bases, the J end lost 2 bases, and 13 bases lay between the germline ends. The CDR3 loop reads CASSESLAATYEQYF. The CDR3 DNA reads TGTGCCAGCAGTGAAAGCCTAGCCGCTACCTACGAGCAGTACTTC.

The chain carries TRBV28 and TRBJ1-4; unclear D gene. This CDR3 has 13 residues. Trimming shortened V by 3 bases and J by 4 bases, and 6 bases separated the two germline ends. From germline, CDR1 is MDHEN and CDR2 SYDVKM. As DNA, the CDR3 is TGTGCCAGCAGTTTTGGGAGTAATGAAAAACTGTTTTTT. Translating it yields CASSFGSNEKLFF.

The rearrangement uses TRBV6-5 and TRBJ2-3; possibly TRBD2 for D (5 bases). The CDR3 is 14 amino acids. CDR1 is MNHEY, CDR2 SVGAGI, per germline. Trimming shortened V by 0 bases and J by 4 bases, and 8 bases separated the two germline ends. Written as DNA, the CDR3 is TGTGCCAGCAGTTACTCATCCGGGGCAGATACGCAGTATTTT. It specifies CASSYSSGADTQYF.

The chain carries TRBV2 and TRBJ2-7; 8 bases fit TRBD1. The germline gives CDR1 SNHLY, CDR2 FYNNEI. The CDR3 has 14 amino acids. V gave up 6 bases and J gave up 1 base; unmatched junction bases: 5. The CDR3 spells CASRHRGDSYEQYF. The CDR3 DNA reads TGTGCCAGCAGACACAGGGGGGATTCCTACGAGCAGTACTTC.

This clone has a handful of counts. V is TRBV5-1 and J is TRBJ1-1, with 8 bases aligning to TRBD1. Germline lookup yields CDR1 SGHRS and CDR2 YFSETQ. Trimming took 4 bases from V and 11 from J; bases not matched to a gene: 10. The CDR3 is made up of 13 amino acids. The CDR3 protein is CASSPQGAQEAFF. The CDR3 DNA reads as TGCGCCAGCAGCCCCCAGGGGGCGCAGGAGGCTTTCTTT.

The rearrangement links TRBV28 to TRBJ1-2, with TRBD1 as a possible D gene (5 bases). The CDR3 covers 12 residues. Trimming shortened V by 6 bases and J by 3 bases, and 8 bases separated the two germline ends. Germline V gene sequence: CDR1 MDHEN, CDR2 SYDVKM. The chain's CDR3 is CASSTGYYGYTF. Written as DNA, the CDR3 is TGTGCCAGCAGCACAGGATACTATGGCTACACCTTC.

The chain employs TRBV6-1 and TRBJ2-5; D gene uncertain. Trimming pared 3 bases from V and 7 bases from J, leaving 15 bases between. The CDR3 covers 14 residues. Germline CDR1 and CDR2: MNHNS and SASEGT. CDR3 sequence reads: CASSDSPYPGTQYF. CDR3 DNA: TGTGCCAGCAGTGATTCTCCTTACCCAGGGACCCAGTACTTC.

This chain links TRBV5-8 with TRBJ1-1; possibly TRBD1 for D (5 bases). The CDR3 contains 15 residues. V was cut by 6 bases and J by 1 base, with 16 bases left in between. Germline V CDR1 and CDR2: SGHTS, YDEGEE. The CDR3 DNA follows: TGTGCCAGCAACCGGTTAGAAGGGACGAACACTGAAGCTTTCTTT. This encodes CASNRLEGTNTEAFF.

This clone appeared once. The chain links TRBV7-3 to TRBJ2-1; D may correspond to TRBD1 or TRBD2 (5 bases each). CDR1 SGHTA and CDR2 FQGTGA come from the germline V gene. The CDR3 totals 15 residues. V was clipped by 5 bases and J by 2 bases, with 13 bases between them. CDR3 in amino acids: CASSPEGWTYNEQFF. CDR3 bases: TGTGCCAGCAGCCCCGAGGGGTGGACCTACAATGAGCAGTTCTTC.

This clone was picked up one time. The chain couples TRBV18 to TRBJ1-2; D not resolved. V dropped 2 bases and J dropped 8 bases, with 12 bases sitting between them. The CDR3 contains 13 residues. Per germline, CDR1 KGHSH and CDR2 LQKENI. The CDR3 coding sequence is TGTGCCAGCTCACCAAACGAGGCTTGGGGCTACACCTTC. It codes for CASSPNEAWGYTF.